The 7 T cell receptor beta chains below were found in one sample sequenced in a study of shared clonotypes between healthy human individuals. CD45RO-negative, CCR7-positively selected cells formed the naive CD8 fraction, excluding terminally differentiated effector memory CD45RA+ cells. The repertoire was sequenced with immunoSEQ multiplex PCR; TCRdb's copy has only in-frame clones and lacks some. The sample contains about 2.2 million clones, 90% to 95% of which appear only once. The sequenced sample consisted of naive CD8+ T cells from PBMCs. The source is a man aged 18 to 29 in good health. Some clones in this sample may be carry-over from other donors' samples.

The chain couples TRBV9 to TRBJ2-4, with 11 bases that match TRBD2. CDR1 is SGDLS and CDR2 is YYNGEE in the germline V gene. V dropped 4 bases and J dropped 1; count of bases not matched to a gene: 10. This CDR3 comprises 18 residues. The CDR3 is CASSTNPLAGGAKNIQYF. The DNA for the CDR3 is TGTGCCAGCAGCACTAACCCGCTAGCGGGAGGTGCCAAAAACATTCAGTACTTC.

This clone has just a few counts. The V and J genes are TRBV27 and TRBJ2-3; 13 nucleotides align to TRBD2. Trimming cost V 4 bases and J 3 bases; bases outside gene matches: 4. CDR3 length: 16 residues. The germline V gene has CDR1 MNHEY and CDR2 SMNVEV (reference sequence). CDR3 nucleotide sequence: TGTGCCAGCAGTTCACTAGCGGGAGGGGGTACAGATACGCAGTATTTT. This codes for CASSSLAGGGTDTQYF.

The chain joins TRBV19 to TRBJ2-5; D is uncertain. The CDR3 covers 14 residues. Trimming removed 6 bases at V and 5 bases at J, with 16 bases between. CDR1 and CDR2 (germline): LNHDA, SQIVND (reference sequence). CDR3 in amino acids: CASSLSVASETQYF. The CDR3 nucleotides are TGTGCCAGTAGCTTGTCGGTGGCGAGTGAGACCCAGTACTTC.

The gene calls are TRBV2 and TRBJ2-1; 7 positions agree with TRBD1. J was trimmed by 7 bases and V by 8 bases; bases with no gene match: 8. The CDR3 has 13 residues. Germline V lookup: CDR1 SNHLY, CDR2 FYNNEI. This CDR3 reads CASQPTGDNEQFF. In nucleotides, the CDR3 is TGTGCCAGCCAGCCAACAGGGGATAATGAGCAGTTCTTC.

The chain employs TRBV7-9 and TRBJ2-2, with 12 nucleotides matching TRBD1. The trim removed 8 bases at V and 4 bases at J, leaving 11 bases unmatched. The CDR3 consists of 17 residues. Germline V gives CDR1 SEHNR, CDR2 FQNEAQ (reference sequence). The CDR3 sequence: CASRDRGRRQGTGELFF. CDR3 bases: TGTGCCAGCCGGGACAGGGGGCGCAGACAGGGCACCGGGGAGCTGTTTTTT. Variable domain in full (rest from reference TRBV7-9 and TRBJ2-2): DTGVSQNPRHKITKRGQNVTFRCDPISEHNRLYWYRQTLGQGPEFLTYFQNEAQLEKSRLLSDRFSAERPKGSFSTLEIQRTEQGDSAMYLCASRDRGRRQGTGELFFGEGSRLTVL.

The genes are TRBV13 and TRBJ2-7, with D perhaps TRBD1 or TRBD2 (5 bases each). Germline CDR1 PRHDT, CDR2 FYEKMQ (reference sequence). This CDR3 is built from 13 residues. Deletions cut 0 bases from V and 5 bases from J, with 8 bases between. CDR3 in DNA: TGTGCCAGCAGCTTAGGCAGGGAGAACGAGCAGTACTTC. This encodes CASSLGRENEQYF.

CDR3 residues: CASSEALRGVQPQHF. In nucleotides, the CDR3 is TGTGCCAGCAGTGAAGCGCTTCGGGGGGTCCAGCCCCAGCATTTT. The chain carries TRBV6-1 and TRBJ1-5; D is perhaps TRBD1 (5 bases). The V gene lost 0 bases and the J gene lost 7 bases, with 13 bases spanning the gap. This CDR3 is 15 amino acids long. Germline CDR1 reads MNHNS; CDR2 reads SASEGT.